These 24 T cell receptor beta chains share one sample of origin, sequenced in a study of PD-1 blockade in mismatch repair-deficient tumors. The repertoire was sequenced with immunoSEQ multiplex PCR; TCRdb's copy has only in-frame clones and lacks some. The sample has 120,000 or so clones, around 87% seen once. The sample in question was peripheral blood, obtained 44 weeks after starting pembrolizumab. All receptors come from an adult with mismatch repair-deficient cancer.

V and J are TRBV4-3 and TRBJ2-3; D call uncertain. V shed 0 bases and J shed 1 base, with 8 bases lying between them. This CDR3 comprises 15 residues. Germline loops: CDR1 LGHNA, CDR2 YSLEER. This chain's CDR3 is CASSQDRGRTDTQYF. DNA for the CDR3: TGCGCCAGCAGCCAAGACCGTGGGCGCACAGATACGCAGTATTTT.

The chain is built from TRBV5-5 and TRBJ2-5, with no clear D. The V end was cut by 2 bases, the J end by 1 base, with 9 bases between. CDR3 length equals 14 residues. Germline-derived CDR1 and CDR2 are SGHKS and YYEKEE (reference sequence). For the CDR3, the DNA is TGTGCCAGCAGCTTACGACCGACCCAAGAGACCCAGTACTTC. Its translation: CASSLRPTQETQYF.

This clone was observed a few times. The chain has TRBV7-9 and TRBJ2-7, with D hard to call. The CDR3 has 16 amino acids. The germline V gene encodes CDR1 SEHNR and CDR2 FQNEAQ (reference sequence). V was trimmed by 1 base and J by 6 bases, leaving 19 bases between them. The CDR3 loop is CASSLVSAEVLGEQYF. The CDR3 bases are TGTGCCAGCAGCTTAGTCTCGGCAGAGGTTCTTGGCGAGCAGTACTTC.

This sequence joins TRBV20-1 and TRBJ1-2; D not certain. The V gene lost 6 bases and the J gene lost 5 bases, with 10 bases spanning the gap. The CDR3 consists of 11 residues. Germline V gene lookup returns CDR1 DFQATT and CDR2 SNEGSKA (reference sequence). CDR3 nucleotides: TGCAGTGCCCAGGTGGGGTATGGCTACACCTTC. Its translation is CSAQVGYGYTF.

The V and J genes are TRBV29-1 and TRBJ1-2, with D uncertain. The V gene lost 0 bases and the J gene lost 6 bases, with 11 bases spanning the gap. The CDR3 covers 13 residues. Germline V CDR1 and CDR2: SQVTM, ANQGSEA. Here the CDR3 reads CSVEDRASDGYTF. DNA of the CDR3: TGCAGCGTTGAAGATAGGGCTTCAGATGGCTACACCTTC.

V and J are TRBV5-3 and TRBJ2-6; a weak D match, TRBD2 (5 bases). TRBV5-3 is placed among ORFs of uncertain function. The germline V and J ends were trimmed by 4 bases and 1 base, with 18 bases remaining between them. The CDR3 length is 18 residues. The DNA of the CDR3 is TGTGCCAGAAGCCCGAAAGCGCGACCGGGGTCTGGGGCCAACGTCCTGACTTTC. Residues: CARSPKARPGSGANVLTF.

This chain uses TRBV4-3 with TRBJ2-7; no definite D call. The CDR3 runs 16 residues. Germline CDR1 LGHNA, CDR2 YSLEER. Trimming removed 2 bases at V and 2 bases at J, with 16 bases between. The DNA for the CDR3 is TGCGCCAGCAGCCAATTTTTTGATTTAACCCCCTACGAGCAGTACTTC. Its protein is CASSQFFDLTPYEQYF.

This clone was picked up one time. The chain uses TRBV6-6 and TRBJ2-7, with 8 bases identical to TRBD2. J was trimmed by 3 bases and V by 5 bases; bases with no gene match: 9. This CDR3 has 15 amino acids. Looked up from germline, CDR1 is MNHNY and CDR2 is SVGAGI (reference sequence). CDR3 loop: CASSPGGTPYYEQYF. CDR3 sequence (DNA): TGTGCCAGCAGTCCGGGGGGGACTCCTTACTACGAGCAGTACTTC.

This chain links TRBV30 with TRBJ2-7, with D possibly matching TRBD2 (5 bases). CDR1 is GTSNPN, CDR2 SVGIG, per germline (reference sequence). V shed 1 base and J shed 2 bases, with 12 bases lying between them. This CDR3 contains 14 residues. The CDR3 reads CAWSGVRRAYEQYF. CDR3 DNA: TGTGCCTGGAGTGGGGTTAGGCGGGCCTACGAGCAGTACTTC.

This chain uses TRBV28 with TRBJ2-7; possibly TRBD1 for D (6 bases). The CDR3 is 15 residues long. Germline lookup yields CDR1 MDHEN and CDR2 SYDVKM. V gave up 6 bases and J gave up 3 bases, with 18 bases separating them. The CDR3 sequence is CASSKTGTNNYEQYF. The CDR3 coding sequence is TGTGCCAGCAGCAAGACCGGGACAAACAACTACGAGCAGTACTTC.

This chain uses TRBV10-3 with TRBJ2-1, with 10 positions matching TRBD2. The CDR3 runs to 16 residues. In germline, CDR1 is ENHRY, CDR2 SYGVKD. Trimming cost V 4 bases and J 0 bases; bases outside gene matches: 3. In DNA form, the CDR3 reads TGTGCCATCAGTGTCGCTAGCGGGAGCTCCTACAATGAGCAGTTCTTC. Translated: CAISVASGSSYNEQFF.

This chain connects TRBV10-2 to TRBJ2-1; 10 bases agree with TRBD2. Trimming cost V 5 bases and J 8 bases; bases outside gene matches: 9. The CDR3 consists of 15 residues. Per the germline V gene, CDR1 is WSHSY and CDR2 is SAAADI. CDR3 region: CASSPLAGRIDEQFF. DNA of the CDR3: TGCGCCAGCAGTCCACTAGCGGGAAGAATCGATGAGCAGTTCTTC.

This sequence joins TRBV27 and TRBJ1-1, with a weak D call TRBD1 (5 bases). CDR3 length: 15 residues. Trimming shortened V by 5 bases and J by 5 bases, and 18 bases separated the two germline ends. Germline assignment: CDR1 MNHEY and CDR2 SMNVEV (reference sequence). CDR3 bases: TGTGCCAGCAGTCTACTAAGGGGTCGGGATACTGAAGCTTTCTTT. Protein: CASSLLRGRDTEAFF.

The rearrangement links TRBV27 to TRBJ1-2, with a possible D match to TRBD1 (5 bases). The CDR3 runs 16 residues. Looked up from germline, CDR1 is MNHEY and CDR2 is SMNVEV (reference sequence). Trimming shortened V by 1 base and J by 7 bases, and 19 bases separated the two germline ends. DNA of the CDR3: TGTGCCAGCAGTTTATTTTCGGGGGACCTCGTGGGTGGCTACACCTTC. Its translation is CASSLFSGDLVGGYTF.

This clone appeared once. The chain's CDR3 is CSVGITSADHEQFF. The CDR3 nucleotides read TGCAGCGTTGGAATAACGTCTGCCGACCATGAGCAGTTCTTC. The chain joins TRBV29-1 to TRBJ2-1; no reliable D call. CDR3 length: 14 residues. The V gene's germline CDR1 is SQVTM and CDR2 ANQGSEA. The ends were cut back, 4 bases at V and 8 bases at J, with 18 bases in the middle.

The rearrangement joins TRBV5-6 to TRBJ1-2; 8 bases are a match to TRBD1. V lost 4 bases, J lost 0 bases, and 17 bases stayed unmatched. Germline-derived CDR1 and CDR2 are SGHDT and YYEEEE. The CDR3 totals 19 residues. The CDR3 loop is CASSTLPGQAAGANYGYTF. The CDR3 DNA is TGTGCCAGCAGCACCCTGCCGGGACAGGCGGCCGGGGCTAACTATGGCTACACCTTC.

The chain recombines TRBV28 with TRBJ2-7; 10 bases fit TRBD2. From germline, CDR1 is MDHEN and CDR2 SYDVKM. This CDR3 has 16 amino acids. Trimming removed 6 bases from V and 4 bases from J; junction bases left unmatched: 12. Written as DNA, the CDR3 is TGTGCCAGCAGAAGATTTAGCGGGAGGAGTCGTTACGAGCAGTACTTC. It specifies CASRRFSGRSRYEQYF.

The sample holds one count of this clone. This sequence joins TRBV4-1 and TRBJ2-2; TRBD2 matches at 7 bases. This CDR3 spans 16 amino acids. With 1 base clipped from V and 6 bases from J, the junction kept 8 bases outside the gene matches. Germline V gene lookup returns CDR1 MGHRA and CDR2 YSYEKL. The CDR3 is CASSQGSRLAAGELFF. For the CDR3, the DNA is TGCGCCAGCAGCCAAGGTTCGAGACTAGCTGCCGGGGAGCTGTTTTTT.

The rearrangement uses TRBV30 and TRBJ1-2; TRBD1 aligns across 7 bases. The germline V gene encodes CDR1 GTSNPN and CDR2 SVGIG (reference sequence). The trim removed 2 bases at V and 0 bases at J, leaving 3 bases unmatched. This CDR3 is 14 amino acids long. CDR3 DNA: TGTGCCTGGAGTTTACAGGGGTCTAACTATGGCTACACCTTC. Translated: CAWSLQGSNYGYTF.

The V gene is TRBV7-8, the J gene TRBJ2-7; maybe TRBD2 (6 bases). Germline V gives CDR1 SGHVS, CDR2 FQNEAQ. The CDR3 contains 15 residues. Trimming took 3 bases from V and 5 from J, leaving 17 bases between them. The CDR3 is CASSFRKASADEQYF. The CDR3 DNA sequence: TGTGCCAGCAGCTTTAGGAAGGCTAGCGCGGACGAGCAGTACTTC.

The V gene is TRBV7-2, the J gene TRBJ1-4; TRBD1 might be the D (6 bases). Germline CDR1 SGHTA, CDR2 FQGNSA. This CDR3 region has 15 residues. V lost 3 bases, J lost 5 bases, and 13 bases lay in between. CDR3 sequence (DNA): TGTGCCAGCAGCTTCGCGGGACACTCGAATGAAAAACTGTTTTTT. This encodes CASSFAGHSNEKLFF.

This chain links TRBV5-1 with TRBJ2-7; D is ambiguous. The V end was cut by 0 bases, the J end by 2 bases, with 9 bases between. Germline CDR1 is SGHRS and CDR2 is YFSETQ. This CDR3 comprises 14 residues. CDR3 sequence: CASSLGFSTYEQYF. As DNA, the CDR3 is TGCGCCAGCAGCTTGGGCTTCTCCACCTACGAGCAGTACTTC.

The V and J genes are TRBV2 and TRBJ2-3; D is perhaps TRBD2 (6 bases). Looked up from germline, CDR1 is SNHLY and CDR2 is FYNNEI. The CDR3 extends over 16 amino acids. Trimming took off 4 bases at V and 2 bases at J, with 16 bases between the two ends. CDR3 residues: CASSGGGGPLTDTQYF. CDR3 nucleotide sequence: TGTGCCAGCAGTGGCGGAGGAGGGCCCCTCACAGATACGCAGTATTTT.

This clone turned up a few times. The chain recombines TRBV5-1 with TRBJ1-2; 7 nucleotides align to TRBD1. The CDR3 contains 13 residues. CDR1 is SGHRS and CDR2 is YFSETQ in the germline V gene. The trim removed 4 bases at V and 4 bases at J, leaving 4 bases unmatched. CDR3 loop: CASSPGTAYGYTF. CDR3 sequence (DNA): TGCGCCAGCAGCCCGGGGACAGCCTATGGCTACACCTTC.